The 10 T cell receptor beta chains listed next were all sequenced from one sample in a study of vaccination effects on CD4 cells after COVID-19. TCRdb's copy holds only in-frame clones and misses some; the assay was immunoSEQ multiplex PCR. The sample shows 41,000 or so clones, roughly 76% of them seen only once. The antigens of these receptors remain unknown. In the ViraFEST assay, antigen-specific CD4+ clonotypes were identified by expansion after peptide-pool stimulation. The authors isolated CD4+ T cells after around 9 days of culture. Vaccinated recipients, who were negative for nucleocapsid antibodies, had no history of SARS-CoV-2 infection. This material consisted of CD4+ T cells from PBMCs cultured with HCoV-OC43 spike peptides, taken before COVID-19 vaccination. This sample's subset: HCoV-OC43 spike overlapping peptide pool stimulation. These receptors originate from a human donor who received a COVID-19 vaccine.

J is TRBJ2-3 and V is TRBV5-1; 13 bases are shared with TRBD2. CDR3 length: 15 amino acids. Per germline, CDR1 SGHRS and CDR2 YFSETQ. Trimming took 7 bases from V and 2 from J; bases not matched to a gene: 4. The CDR3 bases are TGCGCCAGCCGACTAGCGGGAGGCATCACAGATACGCAGTATTTT. Amino acids: CASRLAGGITDTQYF.

This clone was seen only a few times. The rearrangement joins TRBV12-3 or TRBV12-4 to TRBJ1-5; 8 bases are a match to TRBD1. V was clipped by 4 bases and J by 5 bases; unmatched bases: 1. CDR3 length: 13 amino acids. The CDR3 is CASSWDRHQPQHF. DNA for the CDR3: TGTGCCAGCAGTTGGGACAGGCATCAGCCCCAGCATTTT.

This clone is medium-sized within its sample. The chain carries TRBV4-3 and TRBJ1-1; D gene uncertain. Per germline, CDR1 LGHNA and CDR2 YSLEER. This CDR3 is 14 amino acids long. With 0 bases removed from V and 1 base from J, the gap between germline ends came to 6 bases. The CDR3 DNA sequence: TGCGCCAGCAGCCAAGATAGGCAGAACACTGAAGCTTTCTTT. Amino acids: CASSQDRQNTEAFF.

CDR3 nucleotides: TGTGCCATCCGCCGGGGACAGAGGGGGGCTGAGCAGTTCTTC. Translating it yields CAIRRGQRGAEQFF. The chain is built from TRBV10-3 and TRBJ2-1; D possibly corresponds to TRBD1 (7 bases). Looked up from germline, CDR1 is ENHRY and CDR2 is SYGVKD. The CDR3 runs 14 residues. The V end lost 8 bases, the J end lost 9 bases, and 20 bases lay between the germline ends.

This clone was recorded only once. The J gene is TRBJ1-2, the V gene TRBV5-8; D is perhaps TRBD1 (5 bases). Between the trimmed V and J ends, which lost 2 bases and 5 bases, there was a span of 10 bases. This CDR3 spans 13 amino acids. CDR1 and CDR2 from the germline V gene are SGHTS and YDEGEE. CDR3 DNA sequence: TGTGCCAGCAGCTTTGGACAAGCGTATGGCTACACCTTC. Its translation: CASSFGQAYGYTF. The entire variable domain, with the rest obtained from reference TRBV5-8 and TRBJ1-2, is as follows: EAGVTQSPTHLIKTRGQQATLRCSPISGHTSVYWYQQALGLGLQFLLWYDEGEERNRGNFPPRFSGRQFPNYSSELNVNALELEDSALYLCASSFGQAYGYTFGSGTRLTVV.

This sequence joins TRBV5-1 and TRBJ1-4; D not resolved. V was shortened by 1 base and J by 0 bases, with 4 bases between the two germline ends. CDR3 size: 14 residues. The germline gives CDR1 SGHRS, CDR2 YFSETQ. The DNA for the CDR3 is TGCGCCAGCAGCTTGACAGCAACTAATGAAAAACTGTTTTTT. It codes for CASSLTATNEKLFF.

This chain joins TRBV28 and TRBJ2-1; D may correspond to TRBD1 or TRBD2 (6 bases each). The CDR3 runs to 16 residues. The germline V and J ends were trimmed by 1 base and 3 bases, with 13 bases remaining between them. Germline CDR1 and CDR2: MDHEN and SYDVKM. The CDR3 sequence: CASSLSFGGGYNEQFF. CDR3 DNA sequence: TGTGCCAGCAGTTTATCGTTCGGAGGGGGCTACAATGAGCAGTTCTTC.

The chain combines TRBV7-9 with TRBJ2-7; TRBD2 is a possible D gene (5 bases). CDR1 is SEHNR, CDR2 FQNEAQ, per germline (reference sequence). The CDR3 runs to 15 residues. The ends were cut back, 4 bases at V and 0 bases at J, with 13 bases in the middle. CDR3 region: CASSSRRGISYEQYF. CDR3 DNA sequence: TGTGCCAGCAGCTCCAGAAGAGGGATCTCCTACGAGCAGTACTTC.

V gene TRBV28 combines with J gene TRBJ1-2; the match to TRBD1 covers 12 bases. V trimming: 11 bases; J trimming: 5 bases; junction bases outside the gene matches: 21. Germline values: CDR1 MDHEN, CDR2 SYDVKM. The CDR3 runs to 18 residues. The CDR3 bases are TGTGCCCTACTCCCCCGTCCCGGGACAGGGGGCGAGTCGTATGGCTACACCTTC. This encodes CALLPRPGTGGESYGYTF.

This clone appeared once. The chain employs TRBV6-2 or TRBV6-3 and TRBJ2-7; D may correspond to TRBD1 or TRBD2 (6 bases each). CDR3 length: 16 residues. The V gene lost 5 bases and the J gene lost 6 bases, with 23 bases spanning the gap. Germline V lookup: CDR1 MNHEY, CDR2 SVGEGT. CDR3: CASSNLPGQWDSEQYF. Here the CDR3 DNA reads TGTGCCAGCAGTAACCTCCCCGGACAGTGGGACTCCGAGCAGTACTTC.